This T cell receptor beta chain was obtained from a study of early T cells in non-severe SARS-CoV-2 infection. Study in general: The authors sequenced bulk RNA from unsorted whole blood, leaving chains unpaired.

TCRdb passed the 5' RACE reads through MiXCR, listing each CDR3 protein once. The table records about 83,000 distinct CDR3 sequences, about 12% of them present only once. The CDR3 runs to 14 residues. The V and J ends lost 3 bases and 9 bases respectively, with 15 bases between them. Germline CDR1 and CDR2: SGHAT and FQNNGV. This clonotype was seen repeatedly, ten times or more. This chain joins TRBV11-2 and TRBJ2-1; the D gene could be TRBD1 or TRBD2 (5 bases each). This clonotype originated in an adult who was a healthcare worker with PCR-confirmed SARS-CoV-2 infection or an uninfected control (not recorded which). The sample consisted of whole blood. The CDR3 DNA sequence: TGTGCCAGCAGCTTGAGGGCCCGGGGCACTGAGCAGTTCTTC. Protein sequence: CASSLRARGTEQFF. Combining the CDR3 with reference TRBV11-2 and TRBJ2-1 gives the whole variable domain EAGVAQSPRYKIIEKRQSVAFWCNPISGHATLYWYQQILGQGPKLLIQFQNNGVVDDSQLPKDRFSAERLKGVDSTLKIQPAKLEDSAVYLCASSLRARGTEQFFGPGTRLTVL.